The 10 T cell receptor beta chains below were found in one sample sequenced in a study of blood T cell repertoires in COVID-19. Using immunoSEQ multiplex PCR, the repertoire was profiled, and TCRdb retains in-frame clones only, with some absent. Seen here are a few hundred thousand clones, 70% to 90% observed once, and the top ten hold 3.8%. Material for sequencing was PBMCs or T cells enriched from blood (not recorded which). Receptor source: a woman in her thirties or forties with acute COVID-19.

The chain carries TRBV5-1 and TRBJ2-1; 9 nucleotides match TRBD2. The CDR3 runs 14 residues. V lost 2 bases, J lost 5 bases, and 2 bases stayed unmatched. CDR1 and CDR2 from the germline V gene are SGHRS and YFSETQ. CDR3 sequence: CASSFSGGNNEQFF. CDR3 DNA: TGCGCCAGCAGCTTTAGCGGGGGTAACAATGAGCAGTTCTTC. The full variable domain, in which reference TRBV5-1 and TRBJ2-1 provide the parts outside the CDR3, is KAGVTQTPRYLIKTRGQQVTLSCSPISGHRSVSWYQQTPGQGLQFLFEYFSETQRNKGNFPGRFSGRQFSNSRSEMNVSTLELGDSALYLCASSFSGGNNEQFFGPGTRLTVL.

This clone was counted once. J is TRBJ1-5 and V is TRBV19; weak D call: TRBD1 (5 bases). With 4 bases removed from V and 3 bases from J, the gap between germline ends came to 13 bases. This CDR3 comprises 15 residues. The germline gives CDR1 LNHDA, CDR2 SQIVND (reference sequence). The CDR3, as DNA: TGTGCCAGTAGTAAAACGACAGTTCTCAATCAGCCCCAGCATTTT. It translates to CASSKTTVLNQPQHF.

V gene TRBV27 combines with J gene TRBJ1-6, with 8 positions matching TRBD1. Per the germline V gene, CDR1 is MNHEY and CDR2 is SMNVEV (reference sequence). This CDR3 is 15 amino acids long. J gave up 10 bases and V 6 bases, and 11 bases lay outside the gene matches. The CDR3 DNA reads TGTGCCAGCAGGAGACAGGGGTTATCGGACTCACCCCTCCACTTT. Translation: CASRRQGLSDSPLHF.

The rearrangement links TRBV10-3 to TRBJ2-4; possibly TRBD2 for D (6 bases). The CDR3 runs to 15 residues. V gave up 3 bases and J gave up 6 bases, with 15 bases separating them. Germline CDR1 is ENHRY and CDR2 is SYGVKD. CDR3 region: CAISDNGGGVNIQYF. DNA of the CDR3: TGTGCCATCAGTGATAACGGGGGAGGTGTAAACATTCAGTACTTC.

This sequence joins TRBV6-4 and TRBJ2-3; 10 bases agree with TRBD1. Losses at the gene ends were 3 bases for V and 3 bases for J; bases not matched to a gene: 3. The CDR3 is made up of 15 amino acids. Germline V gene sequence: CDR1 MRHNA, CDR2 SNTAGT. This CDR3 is CASSEDRGGTDTQYF. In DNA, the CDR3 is TGTGCCAGCAGTGAGGACAGGGGGGGAACAGATACGCAGTATTTT.

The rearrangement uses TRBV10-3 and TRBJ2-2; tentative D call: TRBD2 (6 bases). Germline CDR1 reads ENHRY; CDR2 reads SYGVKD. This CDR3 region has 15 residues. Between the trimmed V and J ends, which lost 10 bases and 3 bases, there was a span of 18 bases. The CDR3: CATAHWERDTGELFF. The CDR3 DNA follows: TGTGCCACAGCCCACTGGGAGCGGGACACCGGGGAGCTGTTTTTT.

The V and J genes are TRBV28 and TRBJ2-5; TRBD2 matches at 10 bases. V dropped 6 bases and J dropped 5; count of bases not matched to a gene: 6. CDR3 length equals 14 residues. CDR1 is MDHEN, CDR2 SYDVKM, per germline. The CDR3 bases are TGTGCCAGCAGAATAGCGGGAGGCGAGGAGACCCAGTACTTC. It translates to CASRIAGGEETQYF.

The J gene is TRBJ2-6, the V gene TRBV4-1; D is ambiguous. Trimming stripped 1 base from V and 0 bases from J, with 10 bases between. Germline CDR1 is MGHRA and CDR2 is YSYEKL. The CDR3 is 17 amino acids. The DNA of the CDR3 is TGCGCCAGCAGCCAAGGGGCACAAAGCTCTGGGGCCAACGTCCTGACTTTC. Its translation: CASSQGAQSSGANVLTF.

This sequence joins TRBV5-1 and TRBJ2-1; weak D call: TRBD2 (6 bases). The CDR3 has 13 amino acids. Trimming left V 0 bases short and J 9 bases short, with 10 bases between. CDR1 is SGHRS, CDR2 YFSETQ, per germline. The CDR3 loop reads CASSLDSGGEQFF. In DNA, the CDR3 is TGCGCCAGCAGCTTGGATAGCGGCGGTGAGCAGTTCTTC.

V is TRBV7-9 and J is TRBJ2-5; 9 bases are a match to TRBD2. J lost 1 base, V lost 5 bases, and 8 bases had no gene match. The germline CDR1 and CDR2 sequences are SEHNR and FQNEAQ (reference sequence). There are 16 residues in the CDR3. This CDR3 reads CASSPWWREGQETQYF. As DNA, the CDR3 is TGTGCCAGCAGCCCGTGGTGGCGGGAGGGCCAAGAGACCCAGTACTTC.